These T cell receptor beta chains were read from a single sample in a study of blood T cell repertoires in COVID-19. Assay used: immunoSEQ multiplex PCR; TCRdb lists only in-frame clones, some missing. The table includes roughly 150,000 clones, roughly 91% detected once. Sequencing input: peripheral blood. These receptors were collected from a man between 60 and 70 years old with active or convalescent COVID-19. Each CDR3 is given with its conserved first and last residue. Clone size, where shown, is once, few, many, or a class for clones that have expanded.

>.|TRBJ2-7|TRBV6-6|14
CASRYGDNRYEQYF
>.|TRBJ2-7|TRBV3-1/TRBV3-2|14
CASSQGLHRYEQYF
>.|TRBJ2-6|TRBV5-3|17
CARSGRQGALGANVLTF
>.|TRBJ2-1|TRBV5-4|19
CASSSRDSSSGSSYNEQFF
>.|TRBJ2-7|TRBV7-2|13
CASSEGERDEQYF
>.|TRBJ1-3|TRBV5-1|14
CASSTEYSGNTIYF
>.|TRBJ2-7|TRBV19|15
CASSETGQGPYEQYF
>.|TRBJ1-1|TRBV15|15
CATSRPGTANTEAFF
>.|TRBJ2-1|TRBV19|15
CASSISSGRGGEQFF
>.|TRBJ2-3|TRBV7-3|16
CASSLSGGHSTDTQYF
>.|TRBJ1-1|TRBV2|14
CASKGSGIIGEAFF
>.|TRBJ2-7|TRBV18|17
CASSPDFLVGSSYEQYF
>.|TRBJ1-5|TRBV2|16
CASSEGFRDSNQPQHF
>once|TRBJ2-3|TRBV24-1|15
CATSDPGQRTDTQYF
>.|TRBJ2-1|TRBV5-4|16
CASSLRLAGGGDEQFF
>.|TRBJ2-3|TRBV9|17
CASSVVGTPFRTDTQYF
>once|TRBJ1-2|TRBV3-1/TRBV3-2|17
CASSVTVAGQGSYGYTF
>.|TRBJ2-3|TRBV19|15
CASSRQTGGTDTQYF
>.|TRBJ1-2|TRBV5-1|12
CASGGEVHGYTF
>.|TRBJ1-1|TRBV18|16
CASSRNLGQLNTEAFF
>.|TRBJ1-5|TRBV2|17
CASSVPGTALSNQPQHF
>.|TRBJ2-7|TRBV7-7|14
CASSLDRGRGEQYF
>.|TRBJ1-2|TRBV7-9|14
CASSPRDREHGYTF
>.|TRBJ1-1|TRBV6-6|16
CASSSKSGTENTEAFF
>.|TRBJ2-7|TRBV28|17
CASSLSAGGGSSYEQYF
>.|TRBJ1-5|TRBV28|19
CASREDRTDQFYSNQPQHF
>.|TRBJ2-7|TRBV24-1|15
CATSDSGTGKYEQYF
>.|TRBJ1-1|TRBV6-2/TRBV6-3|14
CASSYGGAATEAFF
>.|TRBJ2-7|TRBV7-2|14
CASSLGQGGYEQYF